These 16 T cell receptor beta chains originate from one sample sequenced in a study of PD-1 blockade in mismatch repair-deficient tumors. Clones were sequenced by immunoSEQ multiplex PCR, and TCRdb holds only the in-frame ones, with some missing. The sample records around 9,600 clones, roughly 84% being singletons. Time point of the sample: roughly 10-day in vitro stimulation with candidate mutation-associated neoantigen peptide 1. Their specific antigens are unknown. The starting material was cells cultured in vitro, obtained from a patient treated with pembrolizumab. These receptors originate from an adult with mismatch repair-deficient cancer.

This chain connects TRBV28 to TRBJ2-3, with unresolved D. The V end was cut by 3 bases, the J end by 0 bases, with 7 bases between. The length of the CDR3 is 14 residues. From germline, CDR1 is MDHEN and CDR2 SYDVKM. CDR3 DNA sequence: TGTGCCAGCAGTTTGGGCTATAGCACAGATACGCAGTATTTT. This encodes CASSLGYSTDTQYF.

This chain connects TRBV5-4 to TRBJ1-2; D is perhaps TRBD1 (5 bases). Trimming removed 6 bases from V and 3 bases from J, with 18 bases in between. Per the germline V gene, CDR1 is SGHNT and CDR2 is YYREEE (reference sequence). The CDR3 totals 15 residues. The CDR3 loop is CASTSYSTDYYGYTF. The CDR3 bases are TGTGCCAGCACATCTTATTCGACAGATTACTATGGCTACACCTTC.

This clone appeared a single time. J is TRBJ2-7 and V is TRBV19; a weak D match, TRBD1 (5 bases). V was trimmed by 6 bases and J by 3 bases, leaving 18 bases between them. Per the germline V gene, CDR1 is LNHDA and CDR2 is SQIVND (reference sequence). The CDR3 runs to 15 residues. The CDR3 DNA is TGTGCCAGTAGCGTTGACAGTCAGACCCTCTACGAGCAGTACTTC. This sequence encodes CASSVDSQTLYEQYF.

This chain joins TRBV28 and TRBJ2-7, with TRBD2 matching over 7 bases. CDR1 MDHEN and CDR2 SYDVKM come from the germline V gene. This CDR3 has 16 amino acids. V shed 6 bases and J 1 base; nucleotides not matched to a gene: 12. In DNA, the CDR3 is TGTGCCAGCAGGTCCCTCGAAGCGGGGTTATCCTACGAGCAGTACTTC. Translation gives CASRSLEAGLSYEQYF. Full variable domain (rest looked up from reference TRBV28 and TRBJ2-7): DVKVTQSSRYLVKRTGEKVFLECVQDMDHENMFWYRQDPGLGLRLIYFSYDVKMKEKGDIPEGYSVSREKKERFSLILESASTNQTSMYLCASRSLEAGLSYEQYFGPGTRLTVT.

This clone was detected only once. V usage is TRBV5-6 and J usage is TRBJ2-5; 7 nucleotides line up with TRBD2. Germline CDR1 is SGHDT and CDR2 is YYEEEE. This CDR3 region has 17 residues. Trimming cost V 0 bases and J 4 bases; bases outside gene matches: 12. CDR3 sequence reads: CASSLGRIQGGAETQYF. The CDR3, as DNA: TGTGCCAGCAGCTTGGGCAGAATTCAGGGAGGGGCAGAGACCCAGTACTTC. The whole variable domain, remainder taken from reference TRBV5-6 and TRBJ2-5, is DAGVTQSPTHLIKTRGQQVTLRCSPKSGHDTVSWYQQALGQGPQFIFQYYEEEERQRGNFPDRFSGHQFPNYSSELNVNALLLGDSALYLCASSLGRIQGGAETQYFGPGTRLLVL.

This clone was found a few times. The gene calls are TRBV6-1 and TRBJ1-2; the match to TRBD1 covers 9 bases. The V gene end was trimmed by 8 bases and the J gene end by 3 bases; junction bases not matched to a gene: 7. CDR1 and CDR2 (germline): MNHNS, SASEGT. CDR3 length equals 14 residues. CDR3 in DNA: TGTGCCAGCGGGGGACAGGGAGGTGACTATGGCTACACCTTC. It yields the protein CASGGQGGDYGYTF.

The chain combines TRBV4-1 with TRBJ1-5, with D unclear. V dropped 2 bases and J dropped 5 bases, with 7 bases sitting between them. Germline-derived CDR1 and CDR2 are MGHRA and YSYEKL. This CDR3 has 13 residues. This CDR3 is CASSQWSDQPQHF. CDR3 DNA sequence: TGCGCCAGCAGCCAATGGTCGGATCAGCCCCAGCATTTT.

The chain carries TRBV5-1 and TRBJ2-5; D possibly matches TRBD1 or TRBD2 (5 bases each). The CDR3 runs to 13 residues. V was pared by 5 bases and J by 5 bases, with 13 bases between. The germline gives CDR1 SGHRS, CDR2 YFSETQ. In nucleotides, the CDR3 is TGCGCCAGCAGTCGGGACGGTCAGGAGACCCAGTACTTC. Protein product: CASSRDGQETQYF.

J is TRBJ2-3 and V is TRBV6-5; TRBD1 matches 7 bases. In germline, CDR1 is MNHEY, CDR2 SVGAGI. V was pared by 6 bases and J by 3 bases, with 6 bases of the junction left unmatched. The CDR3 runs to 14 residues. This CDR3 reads CASRRQGRTDTQYF. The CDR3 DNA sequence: TGTGCCAGCAGGCGACAGGGAAGAACAGATACGCAGTATTTT.

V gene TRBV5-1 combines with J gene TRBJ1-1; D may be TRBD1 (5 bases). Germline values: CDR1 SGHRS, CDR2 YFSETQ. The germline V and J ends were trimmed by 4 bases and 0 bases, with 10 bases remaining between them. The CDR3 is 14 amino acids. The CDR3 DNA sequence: TGCGCCAGCAGCCTTGGACAAATGAACACTGAAGCTTTCTTT. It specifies CASSLGQMNTEAFF.

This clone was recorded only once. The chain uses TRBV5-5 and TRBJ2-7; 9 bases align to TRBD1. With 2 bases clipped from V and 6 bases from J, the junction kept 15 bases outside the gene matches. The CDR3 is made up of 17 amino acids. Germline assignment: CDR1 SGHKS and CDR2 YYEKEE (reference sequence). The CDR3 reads CASSFYISGTGFVEQYF. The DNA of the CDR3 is TGTGCCAGCAGCTTTTATATTTCTGGGACAGGGTTTGTCGAGCAGTACTTC.

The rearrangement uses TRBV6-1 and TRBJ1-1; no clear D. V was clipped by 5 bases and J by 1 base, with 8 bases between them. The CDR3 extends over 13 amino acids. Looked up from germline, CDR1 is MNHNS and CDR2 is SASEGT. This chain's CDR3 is CASSPRPNTEAFF. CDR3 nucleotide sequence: TGTGCCAGCAGTCCCCGGCCGAACACTGAAGCTTTCTTT.

CDR3 sequence reads: CASSTGQGSEAFF. CDR3 sequence (DNA): TGTGCCAGCAGCACGGGACAGGGGAGTGAAGCTTTCTTT. V is TRBV7-6 and J is TRBJ1-1, with 10 bases that match TRBD1. CDR1 SGHVS and CDR2 FNYEAQ come from the germline V gene. This CDR3 is built from 13 residues. The junction had 4 bases not matched to a gene; V was cut back by 5 bases and J by 7 bases.

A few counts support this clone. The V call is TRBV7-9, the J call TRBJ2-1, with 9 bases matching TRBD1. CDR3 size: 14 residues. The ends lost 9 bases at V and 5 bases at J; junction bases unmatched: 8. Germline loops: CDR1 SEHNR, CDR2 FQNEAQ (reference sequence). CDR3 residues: CASDFGQGNNEQFF. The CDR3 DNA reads TGTGCCAGTGATTTCGGACAGGGGAACAATGAGCAGTTCTTC. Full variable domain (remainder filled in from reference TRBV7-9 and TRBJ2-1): DTGVSQNPRHKITKRGQNVTFRCDPISEHNRLYWYRQTLGQGPEFLTYFQNEAQLEKSRLLSDRFSAERPKGSFSTLEIQRTEQGDSAMYLCASDFGQGNNEQFFGPGTRLTVL.

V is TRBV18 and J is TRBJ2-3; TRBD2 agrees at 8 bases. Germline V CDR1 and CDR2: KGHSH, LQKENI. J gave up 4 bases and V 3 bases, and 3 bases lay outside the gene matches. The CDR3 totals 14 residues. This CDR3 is CASSPSGGADTQYF. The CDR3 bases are TGTGCCAGCTCACCCTCGGGAGGGGCAGATACGCAGTATTTT.

CDR3 region: CASSPPYRMNTEAFF. The CDR3, as DNA: TGTGCCAGCAGTCCTCCCTACAGAATGAACACTGAAGCTTTCTTT. This rearrangement joins TRBV28 to TRBJ1-1; D gene uncertain. The V end lost 5 bases, the J end lost 0 bases, and 13 bases lay between the germline ends. CDR3 length: 15 residues. CDR1 is MDHEN, CDR2 SYDVKM, per germline.